This TCR beta chain was sequenced in a study of T cell responses to AZD1222 COVID-19 vaccine. Produced via immunoSEQ multiplex PCR; TCRdb's table is partial and in-frame only. The repertoire includes around 140,000 clones, 89% of them detected once, and around 4.9% sits in the top ten. Study findings and constraints: Of the AZD1222 recipients, only five to seven were seropositive at baseline. Spike-specific TCR breadth and depth rose after two AZD1222 doses. The reported proportion of spike-specific TCRs targeting unmutated variant regions was nearly half. Donors were mostly white British, more females; clonal diversity possibly underestimated.

J lost 5 bases, V lost 4 bases, and 5 bases had no gene match. The CDR3 runs 14 residues. Germline CDR1 is LGHDT and CDR2 is YNNKEL (reference sequence). About this clone itself: Antigen unknown.

This receptor was taken from an adult in good health. V usage is TRBV3-1 (or the pseudogene TRBV3-2) and J usage is TRBJ1-1; TRBD1 matches at 9 bases. This material consisted of peripheral blood, taken on day 0 of AZD1222 vaccination. The CDR3 loop reads CASSRTGARTEAFF. CDR3 nucleotides: TGTGCCAGCAGCCGGACAGGGGCGAGAACTGAAGCTTTCTTT.